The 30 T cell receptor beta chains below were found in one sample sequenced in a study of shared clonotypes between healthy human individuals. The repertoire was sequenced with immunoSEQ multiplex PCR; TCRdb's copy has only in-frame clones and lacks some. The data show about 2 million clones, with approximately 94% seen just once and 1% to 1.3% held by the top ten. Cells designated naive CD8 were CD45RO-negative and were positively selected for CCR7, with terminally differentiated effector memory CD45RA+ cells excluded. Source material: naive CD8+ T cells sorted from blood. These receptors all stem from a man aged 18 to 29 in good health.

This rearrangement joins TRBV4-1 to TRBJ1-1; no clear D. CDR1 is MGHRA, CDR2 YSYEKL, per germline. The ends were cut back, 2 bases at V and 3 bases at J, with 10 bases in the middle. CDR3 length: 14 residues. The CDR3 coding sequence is TGCGCCAGCAGCCAAACGACGGAATACACTGAAGCTTTCTTT. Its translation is CASSQTTEYTEAFF.

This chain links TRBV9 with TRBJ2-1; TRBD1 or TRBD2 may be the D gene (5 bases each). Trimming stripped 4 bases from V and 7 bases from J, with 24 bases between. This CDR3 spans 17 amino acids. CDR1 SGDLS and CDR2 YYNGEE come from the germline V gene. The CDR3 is CASSLRQGVFPGNEQFF. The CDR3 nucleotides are TGTGCCAGCAGCCTCCGGCAGGGAGTGTTCCCGGGGAATGAGCAGTTCTTC.

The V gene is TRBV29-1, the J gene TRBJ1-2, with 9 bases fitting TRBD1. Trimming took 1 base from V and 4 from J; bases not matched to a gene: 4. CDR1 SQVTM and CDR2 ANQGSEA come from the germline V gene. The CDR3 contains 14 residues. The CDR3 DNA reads TGCAGCGTTGAAGGGACAGGGGATTTCTATGGCTACACCTTC. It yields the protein CSVEGTGDFYGYTF.

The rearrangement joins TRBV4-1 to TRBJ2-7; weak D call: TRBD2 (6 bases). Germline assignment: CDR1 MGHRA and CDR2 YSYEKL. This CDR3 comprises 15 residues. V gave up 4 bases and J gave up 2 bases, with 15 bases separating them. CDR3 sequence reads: CASSPRQRATYEQYF. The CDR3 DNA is TGCGCCAGCAGCCCCCGCCAGCGGGCAACCTACGAGCAGTACTTC.

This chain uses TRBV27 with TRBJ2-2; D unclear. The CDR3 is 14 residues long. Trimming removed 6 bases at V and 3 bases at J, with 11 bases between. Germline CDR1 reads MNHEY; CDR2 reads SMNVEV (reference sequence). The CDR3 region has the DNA TGTGCCAGCAGCGCGCAGTCGGACACCGGGGAGCTGTTTTTT. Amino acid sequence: CASSAQSDTGELFF.

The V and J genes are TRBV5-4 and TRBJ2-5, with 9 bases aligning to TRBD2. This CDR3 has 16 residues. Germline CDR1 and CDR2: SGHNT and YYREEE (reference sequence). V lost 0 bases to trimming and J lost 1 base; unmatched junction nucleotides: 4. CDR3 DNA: TGTGCCAGCAGCTTGGGTGCTAGCGGGACCCAAGAGACCCAGTACTTC. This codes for CASSLGASGTQETQYF.

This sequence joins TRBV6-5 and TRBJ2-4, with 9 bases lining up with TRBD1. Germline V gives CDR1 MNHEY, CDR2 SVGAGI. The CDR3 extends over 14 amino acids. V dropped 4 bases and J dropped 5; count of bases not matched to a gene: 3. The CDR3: CASSLDRGENIQYF. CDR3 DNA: TGTGCCAGCAGTTTAGACAGGGGGGAAAACATTCAGTACTTC.

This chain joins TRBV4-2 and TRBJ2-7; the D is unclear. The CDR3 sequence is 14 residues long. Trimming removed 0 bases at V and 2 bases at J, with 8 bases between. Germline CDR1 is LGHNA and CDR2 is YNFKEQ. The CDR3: CASSQDPATYEQYF. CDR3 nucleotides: TGTGCCAGCAGCCAAGACCCGGCCACCTACGAGCAGTACTTC.

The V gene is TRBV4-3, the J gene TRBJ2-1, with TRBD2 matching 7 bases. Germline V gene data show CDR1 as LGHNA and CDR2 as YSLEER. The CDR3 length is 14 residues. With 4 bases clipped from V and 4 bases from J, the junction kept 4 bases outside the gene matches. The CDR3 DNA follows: TGCGCCAGCAGCCCTAGCGGCCCTTACAATGAGCAGTTCTTC. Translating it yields CASSPSGPYNEQFF.

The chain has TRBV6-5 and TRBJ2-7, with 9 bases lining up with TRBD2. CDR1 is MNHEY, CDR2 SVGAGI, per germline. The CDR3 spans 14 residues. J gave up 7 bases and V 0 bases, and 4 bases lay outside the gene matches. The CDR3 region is CASSYSSGGREQYF. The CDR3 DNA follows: TGTGCCAGCAGTTACTCTAGCGGGGGACGGGAGCAGTACTTC.

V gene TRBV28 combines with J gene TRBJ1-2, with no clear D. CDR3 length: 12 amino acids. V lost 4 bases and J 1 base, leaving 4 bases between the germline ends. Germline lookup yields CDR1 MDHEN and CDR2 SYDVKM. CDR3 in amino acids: CASSYSNYGYTF. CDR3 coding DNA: TGTGCCAGCAGTTACAGTAACTATGGCTACACCTTC.

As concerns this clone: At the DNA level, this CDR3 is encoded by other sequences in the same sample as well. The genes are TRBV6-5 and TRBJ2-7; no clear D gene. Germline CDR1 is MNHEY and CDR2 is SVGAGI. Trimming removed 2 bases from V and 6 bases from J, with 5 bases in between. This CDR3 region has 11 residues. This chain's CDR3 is CASSYGIEQYF. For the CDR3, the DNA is TGTGCCAGCAGTTACGGGATCGAGCAGTACTTC.

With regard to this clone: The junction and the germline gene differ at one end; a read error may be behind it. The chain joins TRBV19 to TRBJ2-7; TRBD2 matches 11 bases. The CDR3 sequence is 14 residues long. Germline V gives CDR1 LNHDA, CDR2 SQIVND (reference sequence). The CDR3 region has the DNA TGTGCCAGTAGCATAGCGGGGGGGCCCTACGAGCAGTACTTC. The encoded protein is CASSIAGGPYEQYF.

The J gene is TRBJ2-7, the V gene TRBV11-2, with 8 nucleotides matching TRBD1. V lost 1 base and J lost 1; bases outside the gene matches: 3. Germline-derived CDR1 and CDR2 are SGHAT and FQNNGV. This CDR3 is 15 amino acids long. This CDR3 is CASSLARDRSYEQYF. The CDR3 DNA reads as TGTGCCAGCAGCTTAGCGCGGGACAGGTCCTACGAGCAGTACTTC.

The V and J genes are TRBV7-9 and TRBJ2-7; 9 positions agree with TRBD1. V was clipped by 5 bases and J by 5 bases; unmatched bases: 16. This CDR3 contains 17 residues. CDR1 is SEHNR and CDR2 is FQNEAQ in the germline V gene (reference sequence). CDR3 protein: CASSPTGGGQGVNEQYF. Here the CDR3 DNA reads TGTGCCAGCAGCCCTACAGGGGGGGGACAGGGAGTCAACGAGCAGTACTTC.

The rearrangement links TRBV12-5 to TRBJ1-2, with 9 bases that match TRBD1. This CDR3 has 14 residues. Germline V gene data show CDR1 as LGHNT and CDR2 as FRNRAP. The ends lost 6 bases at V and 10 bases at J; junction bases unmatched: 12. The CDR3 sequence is CASGLKDRGLDYTF. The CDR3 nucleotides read TGTGCTAGTGGACTGAAGGACAGGGGATTGGACTACACCTTC.

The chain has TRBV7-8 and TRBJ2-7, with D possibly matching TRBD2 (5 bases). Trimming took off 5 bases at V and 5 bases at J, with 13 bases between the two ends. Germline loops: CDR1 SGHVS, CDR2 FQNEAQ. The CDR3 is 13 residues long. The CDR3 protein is CASSLPPEDEQYF. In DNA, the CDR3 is TGTGCCAGCAGCCTCCCTCCGGAGGACGAGCAGTACTTC.

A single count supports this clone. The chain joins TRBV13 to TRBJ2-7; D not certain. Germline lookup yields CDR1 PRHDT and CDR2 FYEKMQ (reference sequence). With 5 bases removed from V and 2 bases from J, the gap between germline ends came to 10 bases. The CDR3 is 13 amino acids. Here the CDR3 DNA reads TGTGCCAGCAGCGGACCCTCGACCTACGAGCAGTACTTC. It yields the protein CASSGPSTYEQYF.

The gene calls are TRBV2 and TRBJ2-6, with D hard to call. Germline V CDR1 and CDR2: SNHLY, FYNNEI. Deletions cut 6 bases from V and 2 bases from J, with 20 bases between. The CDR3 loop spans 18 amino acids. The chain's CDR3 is CASRVSDEVWAGANVLTF. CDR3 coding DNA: TGTGCCAGCAGAGTTTCCGACGAGGTATGGGCTGGGGCCAACGTCCTGACTTTC.

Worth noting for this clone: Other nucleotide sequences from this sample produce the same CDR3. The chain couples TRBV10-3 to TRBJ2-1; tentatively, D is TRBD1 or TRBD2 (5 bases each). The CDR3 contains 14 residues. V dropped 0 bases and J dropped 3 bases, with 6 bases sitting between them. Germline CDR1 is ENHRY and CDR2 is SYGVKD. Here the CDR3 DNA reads TGTGCCATCAGTGAGTCTGGGGGCTACAATGAGCAGTTCTTC. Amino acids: CAISESGGYNEQFF.

The CDR3 DNA sequence: TGCGCCAGCAGCCAGACAGGGGCAATCGGGTCCTACGAGCAGTACTTC. It specifies CASSQTGAIGSYEQYF. The chain uses TRBV4-1 and TRBJ2-7; 8 bases match TRBD1. Trimming at V came to 3 bases and at J to 1 base, leaving 8 bases not matched to a gene. The CDR3 runs to 16 residues. In germline, CDR1 is MGHRA, CDR2 YSYEKL.

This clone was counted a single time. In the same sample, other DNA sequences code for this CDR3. The CDR3 DNA is TGTGCCACCAGCCGGGACAGAGGGAACACTGAAGCTTTCTTT. It specifies CATSRDRGNTEAFF. The chain employs TRBV15 and TRBJ1-1; 7 nucleotides align to TRBD1. The CDR3 totals 14 residues. CDR1 LNHNV and CDR2 YYDKDF come from the germline V gene (reference sequence). The trim removed 5 bases at V and 1 base at J, leaving 4 bases unmatched.

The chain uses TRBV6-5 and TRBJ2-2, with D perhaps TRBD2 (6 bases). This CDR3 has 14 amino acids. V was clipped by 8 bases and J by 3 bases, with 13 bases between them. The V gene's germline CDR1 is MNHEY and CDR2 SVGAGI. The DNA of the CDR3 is TGTGCCAGCGGATCTAGCGAGGACACCGGGGAGCTGTTTTTT. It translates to CASGSSEDTGELFF.

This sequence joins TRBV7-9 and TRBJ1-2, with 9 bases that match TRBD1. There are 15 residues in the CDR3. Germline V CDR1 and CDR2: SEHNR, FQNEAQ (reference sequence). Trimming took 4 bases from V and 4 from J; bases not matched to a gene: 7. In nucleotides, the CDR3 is TGTGCCAGCAGCTGGGACAGGGAAGAGAGCTATGGCTACACCTTC. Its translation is CASSWDREESYGYTF. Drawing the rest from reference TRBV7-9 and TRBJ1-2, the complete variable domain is DTGVSQNPRHKITKRGQNVTFRCDPISEHNRLYWYRQTLGQGPEFLTYFQNEAQLEKSRLLSDRFSAERPKGSFSTLEIQRTEQGDSAMYLCASSWDREESYGYTFGSGTRLTVV.

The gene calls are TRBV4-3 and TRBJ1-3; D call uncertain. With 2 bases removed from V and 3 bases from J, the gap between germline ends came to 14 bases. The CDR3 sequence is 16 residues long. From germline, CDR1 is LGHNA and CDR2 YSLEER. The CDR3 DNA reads TGCGCCAGCAGCCAACATCGACTGGTTGGTGGAAACACCATATATTTT. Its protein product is CASSQHRLVGGNTIYF.

The CDR3 DNA is TGTGCCAGTAGTTACAGCTTCAGATCCCACGAGCAGTACTTC. It encodes CASSYSFRSHEQYF. V usage is TRBV19 and J usage is TRBJ2-7; no clear D. In germline, CDR1 is LNHDA, CDR2 SQIVND (reference sequence). V gave up 5 bases and J gave up 5 bases, with 16 bases separating them. The CDR3 spans 14 residues.

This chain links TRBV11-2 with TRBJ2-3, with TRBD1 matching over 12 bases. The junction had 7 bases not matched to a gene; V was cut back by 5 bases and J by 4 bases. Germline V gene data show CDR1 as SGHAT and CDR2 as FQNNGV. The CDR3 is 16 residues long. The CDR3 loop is CASSPGTGGAADTQYF. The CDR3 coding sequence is TGTGCCAGCAGCCCTGGGACAGGGGGCGCGGCAGATACGCAGTATTTT.

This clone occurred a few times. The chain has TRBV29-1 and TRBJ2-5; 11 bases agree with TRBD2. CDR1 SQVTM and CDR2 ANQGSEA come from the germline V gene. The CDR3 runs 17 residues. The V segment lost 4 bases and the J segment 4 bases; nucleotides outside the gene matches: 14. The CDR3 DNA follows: TGCAGCGTTGCGAGACTAGCGGGGATCCAAGGTCGAGAGACCCAGTACTTC. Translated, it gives CSVARLAGIQGRETQYF.

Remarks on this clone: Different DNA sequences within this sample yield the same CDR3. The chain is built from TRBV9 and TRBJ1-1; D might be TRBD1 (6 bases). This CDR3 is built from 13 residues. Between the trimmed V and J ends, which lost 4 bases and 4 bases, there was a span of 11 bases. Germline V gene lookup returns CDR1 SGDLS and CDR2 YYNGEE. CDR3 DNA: TGTGCCAGCAGCCTGGGGGGCAGCACTGAAGCTTTCTTT. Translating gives CASSLGGSTEAFF.

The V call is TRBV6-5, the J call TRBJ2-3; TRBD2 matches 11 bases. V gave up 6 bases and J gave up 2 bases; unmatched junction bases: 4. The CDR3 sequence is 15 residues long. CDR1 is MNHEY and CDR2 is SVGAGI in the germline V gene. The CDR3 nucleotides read TGTGCCAGCAGCGATAGCGGGGGGGCCACAGATACGCAGTATTTT. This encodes CASSDSGGATDTQYF.